This is a list of T cell receptor beta chains from one sample in a study of cytomegalovirus exposure and HLA in healthy donors. Method: immunoSEQ multiplex PCR; TCRdb's copy keeps in-frame clones and lacks some. The repertoire holds 200,000 to 250,000 clones, 75% to 90% seen once, with under 0.85% in the top ten. The source material was PBMCs. The source is a boy younger than 10 in good health and CMV-seronegative. CDR3s include the opening cysteine and the closing phenylalanine or tryptophan. D genes are given only for firm matches. Where a row states a size, it is once, few, many or the class of an expanded clone; other rows omit it.

>14|TRBJ2-5|NA|TRBV6-5|NA
CASSDPGTQETQYF
TGTGCCAGCAGTGACCCCGGGACTCAAGAGACCCAGTACTTC
>15|TRBJ2-3|few|TRBV6-5|TRBD2
CASSYTAGVTDTQYF
TGTGCCAGCAGTTACACGGCGGGAGTTACAGATACGCAGTATTTT
>16|TRBJ2-2|NA|TRBV4-2|NA
CASSQDGQENTGELFF
TGTGCCAGCAGCCAAGATGGGCAGGAGAACACCGGGGAGCTGTTTTTT
>14|TRBJ2-3|few|TRBV9|NA
CASSVEAGSDTQYF
TGTGCCAGCAGCGTAGAAGCAGGGTCAGATACGCAGTATTTT
>15|TRBJ2-7|NA|TRBV6-5|NA
CASSYSTLKGNEQYF
TGTGCCAGCAGTTACTCGACTCTAAAGGGGAACGAGCAGTACTTC
>13|TRBJ2-1|NA|TRBV19|NA
CASSIVLGNEQFF
TGTGCCAGTAGTATAGTGCTCGGCAATGAGCAGTTCTTC
>13|TRBJ2-7|NA|TRBV18|NA
CASSPKTELEQYF
TGTGCCAGCTCACCCAAGACAGAGTTAGAGCAGTACTTC
>16|TRBJ2-7|NA|TRBV2|NA
CASSDSVREVPYEQYF
TGTGCCAGCAGTGATTCAGTGAGGGAAGTCCCCTACGAGCAGTACTTC
>13|TRBJ2-7|once|TRBV9|NA
CASSRGGTYEQYF
TGTGCCAGCAGCCGGGGTGGAACCTACGAGCAGTACTTC
>12|TRBJ1-2|NA|TRBV29-1|NA
CSVDGQTYGYTF
TGCAGCGTTGATGGACAGACCTATGGCTACACCTTC
>15|TRBJ1-4|NA|TRBV7-8|TRBD1
CASSYAGTGREKLFF
TGTGCCAGCAGCTATGCCGGGACAGGGCGTGAAAAACTGTTTTTT
>12|TRBJ2-7|NA|TRBV29-1|TRBD2
CSVGTSGYEQYF
TGCAGCGTTGGCACTAGCGGCTACGAGCAGTACTTC
>14|TRBJ2-7|NA|TRBV10-2|TRBD2
CASRITGTSHEQYF
TGCGCCAGCAGAATTACCGGGACTAGCCACGAGCAGTACTTC
>14|TRBJ2-5|NA|TRBV2|NA
CATLRDKIQETQYF
TGTGCCACCCTCCGGGACAAAATTCAAGAGACCCAGTACTTC
>13|TRBJ2-1|few|TRBV30|TRBD2
CAWRGLAGASQFF
TGTGCCTGGAGGGGACTAGCGGGAGCCTCTCAGTTCTTC
>16|TRBJ2-7|NA|TRBV5-6|NA
CASSLQLSGPFYEQYF
TGTGCCAGCAGCCTCCAGCTTAGCGGACCTTTCTACGAGCAGTACTTC
>13|TRBJ2-3|NA|TRBV2|NA
CASGHPTWDTQYF
TGTGCCAGCGGACACCCTACATGGGATACGCAGTATTTT
>16|TRBJ2-4|NA|TRBV7-8|NA
CASSIHRDLAKNIQYF
TGTGCCAGCAGCATCCACAGGGACCTAGCCAAAAACATTCAGTACTTC
>14|TRBJ2-3|NA|TRBV6-6|NA
CASSYMGRSDTQYF
TGTGCCAGCAGTTACATGGGCAGGTCAGATACGCAGTATTTT
>12|TRBJ2-2|once|TRBV6-4|NA
CASRGLTGELFF
TGTGCCAGTCGGGGGTTAACCGGGGAGCTGTTTTTT
>17|TRBJ1-2|NA|TRBV2|TRBD1
CASSERRTGFRIRGYTF
TGTGCCAGCAGTGAAAGACGGACAGGATTTAGGATCCGAGGCTACACCTTC
>13|TRBJ2-7|NA|TRBV9|NA
CASSPPLAYEQYF
TGTGCCAGCAGCCCCCCCCTAGCTTACGAGCAGTACTTC
>15|TRBJ2-3|NA|TRBV5-4|TRBD2
CASSTGLAGLDTQYF
TGTGCCAGCAGCACAGGACTAGCGGGACTGGATACGCAGTATTTT
>12|TRBJ1-1|NA|TRBV27|NA
CASSGLDTEAFF
TGTGCCAGCAGTGGGCTGGACACTGAAGCTTTCTTT
>14|TRBJ2-7|NA|TRBV6-5|NA
CASSYDSGSYEQYF
TGTGCCAGCAGTTACGACTCGGGTTCCTACGAGCAGTACTTC
>11|TRBJ2-7|once|TRBV30|NA
CAWARSYEQYF
TGTGCCTGGGCCCGCTCCTACGAGCAGTACTTC
>14|TRBJ1-5|NA|TRBV7-9|NA
CASSREYGNQPQHF
TGTGCCAGCAGCCGAGAGTACGGGAATCAGCCCCAGCATTTT
>17|TRBJ1-3|NA|TRBV7-6|TRBD1
CASSRSPGQGKGNTTYF
TGTGCCAGCAGCCGAAGCCCGGGACAGGGGAAGGGAAACACCACATATTTT
>14|TRBJ1-2|NA|TRBV10-3|NA
CAISESTGVYGYTF
TGTGCCATCAGTGAGTCAACGGGGGTCTATGGCTACACCTTC